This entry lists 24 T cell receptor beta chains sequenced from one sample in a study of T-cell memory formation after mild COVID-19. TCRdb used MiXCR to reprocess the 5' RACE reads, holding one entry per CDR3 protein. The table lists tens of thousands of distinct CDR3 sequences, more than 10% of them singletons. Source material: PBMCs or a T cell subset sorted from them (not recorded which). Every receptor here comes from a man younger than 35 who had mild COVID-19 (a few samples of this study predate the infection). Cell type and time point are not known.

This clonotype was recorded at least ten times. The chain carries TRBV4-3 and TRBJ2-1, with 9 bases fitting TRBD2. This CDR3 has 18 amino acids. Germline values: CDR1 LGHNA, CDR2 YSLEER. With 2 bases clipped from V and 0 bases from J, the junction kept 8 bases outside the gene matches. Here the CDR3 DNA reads TGCGCCAGCAGCCAACTAGCGGGGACCGTAGGCTCCTACAATGAGCAGTTCTTC. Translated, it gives CASSQLAGTVGSYNEQFF.

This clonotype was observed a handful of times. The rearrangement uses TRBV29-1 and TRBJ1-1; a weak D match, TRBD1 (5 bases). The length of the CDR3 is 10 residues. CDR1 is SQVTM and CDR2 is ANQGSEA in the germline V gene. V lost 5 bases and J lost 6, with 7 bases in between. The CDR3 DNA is TGCAGCGTTTCCAGGGCTGAAGCTTTCTTT. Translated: CSVSRAEAFF.

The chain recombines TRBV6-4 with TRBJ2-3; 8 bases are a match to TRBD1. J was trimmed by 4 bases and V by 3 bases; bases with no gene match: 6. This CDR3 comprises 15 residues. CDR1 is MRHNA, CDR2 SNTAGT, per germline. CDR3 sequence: CASSEAGGAPDTQYF. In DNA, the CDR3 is TGTGCCAGCAGTGAAGCAGGGGGCGCCCCAGATACGCAGTATTTT.

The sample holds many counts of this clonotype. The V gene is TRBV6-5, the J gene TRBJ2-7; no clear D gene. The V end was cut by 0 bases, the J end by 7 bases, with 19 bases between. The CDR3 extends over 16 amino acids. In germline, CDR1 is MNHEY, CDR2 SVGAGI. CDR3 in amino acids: CASSYSPRTVVTEQYF. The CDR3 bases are TGTGCCAGCAGTTACTCGCCCCGGACGGTGGTTACGGAGCAGTACTTC.

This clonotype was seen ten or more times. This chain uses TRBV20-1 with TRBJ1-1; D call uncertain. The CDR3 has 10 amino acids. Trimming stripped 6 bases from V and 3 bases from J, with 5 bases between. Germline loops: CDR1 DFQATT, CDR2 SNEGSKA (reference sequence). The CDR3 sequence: CSAGYTEAFF. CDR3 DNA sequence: TGCAGTGCAGGGTACACTGAAGCTTTCTTT.

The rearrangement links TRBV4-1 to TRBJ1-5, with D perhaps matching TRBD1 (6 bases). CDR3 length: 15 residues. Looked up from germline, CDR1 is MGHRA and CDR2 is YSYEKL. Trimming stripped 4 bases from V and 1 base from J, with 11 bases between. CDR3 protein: CASSPGGQSNQPQHF. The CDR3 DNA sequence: TGCGCCAGCAGCCCTGGAGGACAGAGCAATCAGCCCCAGCATTTT.

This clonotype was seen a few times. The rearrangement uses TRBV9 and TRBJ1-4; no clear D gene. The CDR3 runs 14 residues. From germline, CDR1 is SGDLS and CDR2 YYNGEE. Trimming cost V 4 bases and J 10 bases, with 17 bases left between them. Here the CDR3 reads CASSIRVGQGKLFF. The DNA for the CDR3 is TGTGCCAGCAGCATCCGTGTTGGGCAAGGAAAACTGTTTTTT.

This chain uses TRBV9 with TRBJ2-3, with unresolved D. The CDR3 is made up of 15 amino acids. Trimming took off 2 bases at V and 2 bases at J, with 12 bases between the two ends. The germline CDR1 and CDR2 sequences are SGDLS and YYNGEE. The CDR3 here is CASSVSRFPTDTQYF. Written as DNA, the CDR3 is TGTGCCAGCAGCGTTAGCAGATTTCCCACAGATACGCAGTATTTT.

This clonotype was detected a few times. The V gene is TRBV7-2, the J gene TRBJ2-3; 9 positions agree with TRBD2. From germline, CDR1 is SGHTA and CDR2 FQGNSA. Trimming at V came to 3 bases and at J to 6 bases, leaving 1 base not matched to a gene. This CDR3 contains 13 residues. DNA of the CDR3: TGTGCCAGCAGCTTTGCGGGAGGGGATACGCAGTATTTT. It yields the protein CASSFAGGDTQYF. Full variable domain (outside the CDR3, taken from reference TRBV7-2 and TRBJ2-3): GAGVSQSPSNKVTEKGKDVELRCDPISGHTALYWYRQSLGQGLEFLIYFQGNSAPDKSGLPSDRFSAERTGGSVSTLTIQRTQQEDSAVYLCASSFAGGDTQYFGPGTRLTVL.

The CDR3 loop reads CASSTPGLAGPLNTGELFF. In DNA form, the CDR3 reads TGTGCCAGCAGCACCCCGGGACTAGCGGGGCCACTGAACACCGGGGAGCTGTTTTTT. V usage is TRBV4-2 and J usage is TRBJ2-2; 13 bases agree with TRBD2. CDR3 size: 19 residues. Trimming cost V 5 bases and J 1 base; bases outside gene matches: 10. Germline V CDR1 and CDR2: LGHNA, YNFKEQ.

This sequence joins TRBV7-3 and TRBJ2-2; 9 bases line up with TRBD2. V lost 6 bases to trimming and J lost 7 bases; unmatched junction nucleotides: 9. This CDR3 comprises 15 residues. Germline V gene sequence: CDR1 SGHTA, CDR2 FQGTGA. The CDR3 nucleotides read TGTGCCAGCAGGAGGCGCGGGGGGGCCGACGGGGAGCTGTTTTTT. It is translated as CASRRRGGADGELFF.

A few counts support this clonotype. The chain's CDR3 is CATHRGYYGYTF. For the CDR3, the DNA is TGTGCCACCCACAGGGGATACTATGGCTACACCTTC. The chain has TRBV10-3 and TRBJ1-2, with 7 bases identical to TRBD1. Per the germline V gene, CDR1 is ENHRY and CDR2 is SYGVKD. J was trimmed by 3 bases and V by 10 bases; bases with no gene match: 5. This CDR3 region has 12 residues.

The chain's CDR3 is CASSYRDRGETQYF. In DNA form, the CDR3 reads TGTGCCAGCAGCTACCGGGACAGGGGAGAGACCCAGTACTTC. This rearrangement joins TRBV4-2 to TRBJ2-5; 10 nucleotides line up with TRBD1. This CDR3 has 14 residues. Germline V gene lookup returns CDR1 LGHNA and CDR2 YNFKEQ. Trimming at V came to 5 bases and at J to 4 bases, leaving 4 bases not matched to a gene.

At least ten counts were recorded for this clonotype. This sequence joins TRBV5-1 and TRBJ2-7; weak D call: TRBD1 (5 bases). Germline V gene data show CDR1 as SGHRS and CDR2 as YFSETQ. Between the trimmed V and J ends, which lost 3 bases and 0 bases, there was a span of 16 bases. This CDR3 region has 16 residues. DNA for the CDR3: TGCGCCAGCAGCTCCCGAACCGGACACAGCTCCTACGAGCAGTACTTC. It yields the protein CASSSRTGHSSYEQYF.

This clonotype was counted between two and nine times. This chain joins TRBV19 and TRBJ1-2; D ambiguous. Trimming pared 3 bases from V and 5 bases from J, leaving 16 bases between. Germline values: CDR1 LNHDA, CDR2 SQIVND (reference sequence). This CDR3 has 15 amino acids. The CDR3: CASSIHPQDGYGYTF. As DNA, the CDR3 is TGTGCCAGTAGTATTCATCCCCAAGATGGGTATGGCTACACCTTC.

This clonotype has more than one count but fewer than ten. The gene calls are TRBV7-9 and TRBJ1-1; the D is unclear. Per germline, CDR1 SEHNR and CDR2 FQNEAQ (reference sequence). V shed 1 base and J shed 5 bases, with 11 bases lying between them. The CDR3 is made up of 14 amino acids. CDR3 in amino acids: CASSLVSDGTEAFF. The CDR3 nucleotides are TGTGCCAGCAGCTTAGTAAGCGATGGGACTGAAGCTTTCTTT.

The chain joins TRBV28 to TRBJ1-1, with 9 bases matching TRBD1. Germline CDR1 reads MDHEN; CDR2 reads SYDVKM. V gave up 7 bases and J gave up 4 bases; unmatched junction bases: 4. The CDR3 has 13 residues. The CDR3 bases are TGTGCCAGCATTGAGACAGGGGGCACTGAAGCTTTCTTT. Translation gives CASIETGGTEAFF.

The CDR3 sequence is CASSYMGQHTEAFF. Written as DNA, the CDR3 is TGTGCCAGCAGTTATATGGGACAGCACACTGAAGCTTTCTTT. This chain uses TRBV6-6 with TRBJ1-1; TRBD1 aligns across 7 bases. Trimming took 3 bases from V and 3 from J; bases not matched to a gene: 4. The CDR3 length is 14 residues. Germline V gene sequence: CDR1 MNHNY, CDR2 SVGAGI (reference sequence).

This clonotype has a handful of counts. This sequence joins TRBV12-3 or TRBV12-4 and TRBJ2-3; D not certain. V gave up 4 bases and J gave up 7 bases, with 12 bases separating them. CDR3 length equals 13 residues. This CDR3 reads CASSSRATHTQYF. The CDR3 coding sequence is TGTGCCAGCAGTTCTAGGGCCACCCATACGCAGTATTTT.

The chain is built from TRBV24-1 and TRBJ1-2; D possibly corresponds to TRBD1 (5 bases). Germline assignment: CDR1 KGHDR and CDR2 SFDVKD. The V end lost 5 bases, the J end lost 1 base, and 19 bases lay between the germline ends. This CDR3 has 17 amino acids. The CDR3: CATSASARDPDNYGYTF. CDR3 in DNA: TGTGCCACCAGTGCCTCAGCCCGGGACCCGGATAACTATGGCTACACCTTC.

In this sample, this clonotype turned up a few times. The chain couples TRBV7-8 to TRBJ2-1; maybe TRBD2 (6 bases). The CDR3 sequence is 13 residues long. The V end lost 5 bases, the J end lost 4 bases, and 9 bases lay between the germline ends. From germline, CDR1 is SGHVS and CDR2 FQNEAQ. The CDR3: CASSIGRYNEQFF. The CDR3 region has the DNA TGTGCCAGCAGCATTGGGAGGTACAATGAGCAGTTCTTC.

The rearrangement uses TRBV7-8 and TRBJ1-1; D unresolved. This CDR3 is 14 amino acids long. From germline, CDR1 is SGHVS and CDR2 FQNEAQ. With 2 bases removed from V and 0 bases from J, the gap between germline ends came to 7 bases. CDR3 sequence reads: CASSLTDLNTEAFF. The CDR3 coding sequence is TGTGCCAGCAGCTTAACCGACTTGAACACTGAAGCTTTCTTT.

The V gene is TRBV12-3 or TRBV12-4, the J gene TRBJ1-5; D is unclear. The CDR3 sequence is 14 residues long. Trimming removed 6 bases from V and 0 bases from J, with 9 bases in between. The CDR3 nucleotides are TGTGCCAGCAGGATGGGAACTAGCAATCAGCCCCAGCATTTT. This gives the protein CASRMGTSNQPQHF.

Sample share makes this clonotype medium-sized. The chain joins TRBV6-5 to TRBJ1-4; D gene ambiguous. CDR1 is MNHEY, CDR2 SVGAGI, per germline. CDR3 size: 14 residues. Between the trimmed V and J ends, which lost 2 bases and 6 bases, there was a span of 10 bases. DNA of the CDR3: TGTGCCAGCAGTTACCGGGGAGAGGATGAAAAACTGTTTTTT. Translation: CASSYRGEDEKLFF.